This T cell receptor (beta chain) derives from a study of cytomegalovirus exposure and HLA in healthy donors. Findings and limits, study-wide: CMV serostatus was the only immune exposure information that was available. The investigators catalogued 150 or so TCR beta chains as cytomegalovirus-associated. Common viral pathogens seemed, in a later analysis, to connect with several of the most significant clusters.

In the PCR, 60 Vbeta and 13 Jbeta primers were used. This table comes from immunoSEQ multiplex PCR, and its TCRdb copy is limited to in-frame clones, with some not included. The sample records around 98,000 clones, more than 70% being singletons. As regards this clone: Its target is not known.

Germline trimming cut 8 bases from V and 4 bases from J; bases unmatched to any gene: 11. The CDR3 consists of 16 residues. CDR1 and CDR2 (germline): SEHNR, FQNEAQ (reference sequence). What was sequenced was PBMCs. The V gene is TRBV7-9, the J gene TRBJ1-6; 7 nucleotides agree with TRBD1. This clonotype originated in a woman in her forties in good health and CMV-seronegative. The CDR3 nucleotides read TGTGCCAGCCGGGCACAGGGGAACCTATATAATTCACCCCTCCACTTT. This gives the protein CASRAQGNLYNSPLHF. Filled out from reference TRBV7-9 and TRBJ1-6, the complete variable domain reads DTGVSQNPRHKITKRGQNVTFRCDPISEHNRLYWYRQTLGQGPEFLTYFQNEAQLEKSRLLSDRFSAERPKGSFSTLEIQRTEQGDSAMYLCASRAQGNLYNSPLHFGNGTRLTVT.